This is a list of T cell receptor beta chains from one sample in a study of blood T cells in healthy people across ages. TCRdb fed the 5' RACE reads into MiXCR, producing one record per CDR3 protein. The sample contains 500,000 to 600,000 distinct CDR3 sequences, 27% of which appear only once. Sequencing was performed on blood. These receptor sequences come from a woman in her seventies in good health. Each CDR3 is given with its conserved first and last residue. The D gene is left open where the match is weak.

j_call,d_call,v_call,cdr3_aa
TRBJ2-2,.,TRBV5-1,CASSESANTGELFF
.,TRBD2,TRBV15,CATRFGLAGRNEQFF
TRBJ2-3,TRBD2,TRBV29-1,CSVGPPGISGGTDTQYF
TRBJ1-4,TRBD1,TRBV10-3,CAIAQGADEKLFF
TRBJ2-7,TRBD1,TRBV25-1,CASRETGAPYEQYF
TRBJ2-7,TRBD1,TRBV7-2,CASSQQGVNSRQYF
TRBJ1-2,.,TRBV7-9,CASSLGEGANYGYTF
TRBJ2-7,TRBD1,TRBV12-3/TRBV12-4,CASSRDRARAYEQYF
TRBJ2-1,TRBD2,TRBV7-9,CASSLILGTSEFF
TRBJ1-1,.,TRBV5-1,CASSFNLGQQNTEAFF
TRBJ2-7,.,TRBV27,CASSNTQRVSYEQYF
TRBJ2-2,.,TRBV12-3/TRBV12-4,CASSFNSLGELFF
TRBJ2-3,.,TRBV5-1,CASSLPPSRGSKDTQYF
TRBJ1-2,.,TRBV7-3,CASSSVFGYTF
TRBJ1-1,.,TRBV4-3,CASSQDMDLQAFF
TRBJ1-2,.,TRBV3-1,CASSGTGTYTF
TRBJ2-1,TRBD1,TRBV27,CASSPEAGQGIYNEQFF
TRBJ1-6,.,TRBV6-5,CASSQNYNSPLHF
TRBJ2-7,.,TRBV27,CASSMTTGPKRGINTYEQYF
TRBJ2-5,.,TRBV4-2,CASSQVGTGQTQYF
TRBJ2-5,TRBD1,TRBV29-1,CSVEVDRGETQYF
TRBJ2-3,TRBD2,TRBV7-8,CASSLVRTRRTDTQYF
TRBJ1-1,.,TRBV15,CATSRVPRAGFPTEAFF
TRBJ1-4,.,TRBV18,CAGSPPRDEVKLFF
TRBJ2-5,.,TRBV5-1,CASSSGVGGSIQETQYF
TRBJ1-1,TRBD1,TRBV6-5,CASSQGGTGGTEAFF
TRBJ2-3,.,TRBV6-2/TRBV6-3,CASSYVVGALGDTQYF
TRBJ2-7,TRBD2,TRBV7-3,CASSIQHGLAGAGGEQYF
TRBJ2-5,.,TRBV2,CAISGRGYQETQYF
TRBJ1-2,.,TRBV5-6,CASSLIRAGTNYGYTF
TRBJ1-6,TRBD1,TRBV5-1,CASTLGQGNSPLHF
TRBJ1-5,.,TRBV20-1,CSARGRGRESTQPQHF
TRBJ1-5,.,TRBV7-9,CASSLFEDQPQHF
TRBJ2-1,.,TRBV11-2,CASSLTSNSYNEQFF
TRBJ1-1,TRBD1,TRBV7-6,CASSPTQDRGAFF
TRBJ2-3,.,TRBV11-1,CASSLESSVDTQYF
TRBJ1-2,.,TRBV6-5,CASSPGRNYGYTF
TRBJ1-1,.,TRBV5-1,CASSKGPGNTEAFF
TRBJ2-5,.,TRBV7-2,CASSLGAIRVWETQYF
TRBJ2-1,.,TRBV4-1,CASSQDTGRANNEQFF
TRBJ2-1,TRBD2,TRBV6-1,CASSRGGLAGVNEQFF
TRBJ1-1,.,TRBV30,CAWSIKGEGKAFF
TRBJ1-3,.,TRBV6-1,CASSDYGGSGNTIYF
TRBJ1-2,TRBD1,TRBV5-1,CASSRGQGARDYGCTF
TRBJ1-4,.,TRBV5-1,CASSLRGYEKLFF
TRBJ2-5,TRBD2,TRBV7-3,CASSSSRASGSQETQYF
TRBJ2-1,TRBD2,TRBV7-2,CASSSTSNNEQFF
TRBJ1-2,.,TRBV12-3/TRBV12-4,CASRSDSGANYSYTF
.,.,TRBV11-1,CASSLARWQGNEQFF
TRBJ2-5,TRBD1,TRBV30,CAWSEGQGIWETQYF
TRBJ2-1,TRBD2,TRBV4-3,CASSPMIAGAGEQFF
TRBJ1-3,.,TRBV28,CASSLTEIGNTIYF
TRBJ1-5,.,TRBV9,CASSGSGGIGNQPQHF